This record covers a single T cell receptor (beta chain). Its antigen is unidentified. Sequenced by immunoSEQ multiplex PCR; TCRdb stores in-frame clones only, minus some. This table holds around 110,000 clones, roughly 90% found once. V lost 0 bases and J lost 7; bases outside the gene matches: 11. CDR3 length equals 19 residues. Second doses were pooled across both intervals (about 4 or about 12 weeks). The sample comes from a study of T cell responses to AZD1222 COVID-19 vaccine. Broader study findings: Donors were largely white British and mainly female; clonal diversity was possibly underestimated. The study sampled repertoires only after the peak T cell response.

The V and J genes are TRBV23-1 and TRBJ2-1, with 14 bases aligning to TRBD2. TRBV23-1 is sorted into the ORF group, with uncertain function. This sample comprised peripheral blood, obtained 28 days after the second AZD1222 dose. The receptor was isolated from an adult who received the AZD1222 COVID-19 vaccine. CDR3 DNA sequence: TGCGCCAGCAGTCAATCGGGGACTAGCGGGAGACATAAGCAGAATGAGCAGTTCTTC. It encodes CASSQSGTSGRHKQNEQFF.